This T cell receptor beta chain was captured by sequencing in a study of vaccination and CD4 T cells after COVID-19. The CDR3 has 14 amino acids. CDR1 and CDR2 from the germline V gene are DFQATT and SNEGSKA (reference sequence). J gave up 5 bases and V 2 bases, and 2 bases lay outside the gene matches. The study sequenced cultured CD4+ T cell DNA using the Oncomine TCR Beta short-read assay. TCRdb re-derived calls from the PCR reads in MiXCR, one entry per CDR3 protein. Of about 10,000 distinct CDR3 sequences listed, more than 60% are singletons. This clonotype was counted a few times. Its antigen is unknown. The treatment was: 10-day PBMC culture with coronavirus spike peptide pools or control peptides (ViraFEST assay).

This TCR was sampled from a human donor who had recovered from COVID-19. The chain employs TRBV20-1 and TRBJ1-6, with 8 bases aligning to TRBD1. Sequenced input: CD4+ T cells from blood, cultured in vitro. CDR3 amino acids: CSARSDRDNSPLHF. The CDR3 nucleotides read TGCAGTGCTAGATCGGACAGGGATAATTCACCCCTCCACTTT.